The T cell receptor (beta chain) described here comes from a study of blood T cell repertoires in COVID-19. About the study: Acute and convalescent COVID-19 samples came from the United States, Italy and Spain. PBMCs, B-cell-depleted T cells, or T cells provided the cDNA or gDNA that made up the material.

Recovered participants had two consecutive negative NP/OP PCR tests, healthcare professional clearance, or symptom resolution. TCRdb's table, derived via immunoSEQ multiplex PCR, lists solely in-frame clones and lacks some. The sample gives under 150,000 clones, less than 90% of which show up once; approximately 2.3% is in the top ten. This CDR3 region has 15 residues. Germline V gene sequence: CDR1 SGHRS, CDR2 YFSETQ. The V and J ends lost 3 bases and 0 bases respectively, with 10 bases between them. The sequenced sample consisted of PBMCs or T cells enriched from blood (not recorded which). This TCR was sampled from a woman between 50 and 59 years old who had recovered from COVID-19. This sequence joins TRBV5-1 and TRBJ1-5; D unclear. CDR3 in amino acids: CASSWSGNSNQPQHF. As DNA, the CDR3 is TGCGCCAGCAGCTGGTCAGGTAATAGCAATCAGCCCCAGCATTTT.